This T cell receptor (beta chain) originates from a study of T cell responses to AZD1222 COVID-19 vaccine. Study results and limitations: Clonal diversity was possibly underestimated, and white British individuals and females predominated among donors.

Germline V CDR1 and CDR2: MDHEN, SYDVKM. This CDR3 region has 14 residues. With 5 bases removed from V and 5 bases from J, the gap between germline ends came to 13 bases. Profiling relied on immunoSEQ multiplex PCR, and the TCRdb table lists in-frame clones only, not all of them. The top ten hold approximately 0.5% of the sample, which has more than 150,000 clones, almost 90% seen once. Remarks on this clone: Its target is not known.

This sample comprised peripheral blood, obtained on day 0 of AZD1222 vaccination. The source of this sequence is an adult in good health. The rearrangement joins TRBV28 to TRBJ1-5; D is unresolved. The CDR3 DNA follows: TGTGCCAGCAGTACCCGGGCCGCAGATCAGCCCCAGCATTTT. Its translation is CASSTRAADQPQHF.